The source of this T cell receptor (beta chain) is a study of molecular identifiers for immune sequencing clone quantification. Trimming cost V 2 bases and J 3 bases, with 19 bases left between them. Germline V gives CDR1 MDHEN, CDR2 SYDVKM. This CDR3 comprises 17 residues. Via MiXCR, TCRdb re-called the PCR reads, giving one row per CDR3 protein. The repertoire holds a few hundred thousand distinct CDR3 sequences, with about 21% as singletons. Notes on this clonotype: The final CDR3 position lacks the conserved phenylalanine or tryptophan, pointing to a likely read error.

The sequencing input was naive CD8+ T cells from blood, with Jurkat cell RNA spiked in. Subset denoted: FACS-sorted CD8+CD4-CCR7+CD45RA+ naive T cells. The source is a human donor in good health. Some libraries in this study had Jurkat cell RNA spiked in. The chain couples TRBV28 to TRBJ1-2; D perhaps matches TRBD1 (6 bases). CDR3 in DNA: TGTGCCAGCAGTTTAGCCCTAGAATTGGGGGGCGACTATGGCTACACCCTC. Amino acids: CASSLALELGGDYGYTL.